A single sample gave rise to the 23 T cell receptor beta chains below, sequenced in a study of T cells in Graves' hyperthyroidism and ophthalmopathy (dated by TCRdb to the late 2010s). Preparation of the library involved multiplex PCR. Sequenced using an Illumina HiSeq 2000. The TCR beta CDR3 regions were amplified from the RNA transcripts. A first-round RT-PCR of the TCR CDR3 used the HTBI primer set with the Qiagen OneStep RT-PCR kit. TCRdb applied fastp at Q25 and MiXCR to the public reads, then kept only in-frame beta chains. Duplicate CDR3 protein sequences are folded into a single record with the most common DNA and genes. This sample comprises about 600,000 distinct CDR3 sequences, 16% of them detected only once. The ten most abundant clones make up about 3.5% of the sample. Sequencing used blood. These receptors were taken from a woman aged 40 to 50 with Graves' ophthalmopathy.

The chain recombines TRBV27 with TRBJ1-2; a weak D match, TRBD1 (5 bases). The V end was cut by 3 bases, the J end by 8 bases, with 19 bases between. Germline CDR1 and CDR2: MNHEY and SMNVEV (reference sequence). The CDR3 consists of 15 residues. CDR3 in amino acids: CASSFTGGQGLGYTF. Written as DNA, the CDR3 is TGTGCCAGCAGTTTTACCGGTGGGCAGGGTTTAGGCTACACCTTC.

This sequence joins TRBV10-3 and TRBJ2-7; 13 bases are shared with TRBD2. The CDR3 is 21 amino acids. Germline CDR1 ENHRY, CDR2 SYGVKD. The ends lost 0 bases at V and 2 bases at J; junction bases unmatched: 16. CDR3 loop: CAISESHLAGTSGVRTYEQYF. CDR3 nucleotide sequence: TGTGCCATCAGTGAGTCTCACCTTGCCGGGACTAGCGGGGTCCGTACCTACGAGCAGTACTTC.

This clonotype appeared a few times. V usage is TRBV7-9 and J usage is TRBJ2-2, with D hard to call. The V and J ends lost 7 bases and 0 bases respectively, with 9 bases between them. The CDR3 runs 14 residues. Germline loops: CDR1 SEHNR, CDR2 FQNEAQ (reference sequence). The DNA of the CDR3 is TGTGCCAGCAACCCGGCAACGAACACCGGGGAGCTGTTTTTT. It codes for CASNPATNTGELFF.

In this sample, this clonotype turned up a few times. The junction shows a germline mismatch at one end, possibly a read error. J is TRBJ2-1 and V is TRBV2, with 9 positions matching TRBD2. In germline, CDR1 is SNHLY, CDR2 FYNNEI. The CDR3 loop spans 16 amino acids. The CDR3 is CASSHQTSGSYSEQFF. The CDR3 DNA sequence: TGTGCCAGCAGCCATCAGACTAGCGGAAGTTACAGTGAGCAGTTCTTC.

This clonotype has at least ten counts. The chain has TRBV3-1 and TRBJ2-3, with 12 bases fitting TRBD2. Per the germline V gene, CDR1 is LGHDT and CDR2 is YNNKEL (reference sequence). Losses at the gene ends were 1 base for V and 9 bases for J; bases not matched to a gene: 8. The CDR3 length is 16 residues. The CDR3 nucleotides are TGTGCCAGCAGCCAAGCTAGACTAGCGGGAGATCAGACGCAGTATTTT. Translating it yields CASSQARLAGDQTQYF.

This clonotype appeared a few times. The CDR3 sequence is CASSPSPFRREQYF. In DNA, the CDR3 is TGTGCCAGCAGTCCCTCCCCCTTCAGGCGCGAGCAGTACTTC. The gene calls are TRBV28 and TRBJ2-7; D remains ambiguous. V lost 5 bases, J lost 6 bases, and 17 bases lay in between. This CDR3 contains 14 residues. CDR1 and CDR2 from the germline V gene are MDHEN and SYDVKM. The variable domain in full, with the rest retrieved from reference TRBV28 and TRBJ2-7, is DVKVTQSSRYLVKRTGEKVFLECVQDMDHENMFWYRQDPGLGLRLIYFSYDVKMKEKGDIPEGYSVSREKKERFSLILESASTNQTSMYLCASSPSPFRREQYFGPGTRLTVT.

The rearrangement links TRBV27 to TRBJ1-1, with TRBD1 identical over 7 bases. Germline V gene lookup returns CDR1 MNHEY and CDR2 SMNVEV (reference sequence). The V gene end was trimmed by 6 bases and the J gene end by 7 bases; junction bases not matched to a gene: 5. The CDR3 loop spans 12 amino acids. DNA of the CDR3: TGTGCCAGCAGCCTAGGGGGCGATGAAGCTTTCTTT. It translates to CASSLGGDEAFF.

This clonotype was found many times. The CDR3 DNA reads TGCGCCAGCAGCCCCCGTGTAGAATTAAGTGAGCAGTTCTTC. It is translated as CASSPRVELSEQFF. This sequence joins TRBV5-1 and TRBJ2-1; no firm D call. The CDR3 extends over 14 amino acids. CDR1 is SGHRS and CDR2 is YFSETQ in the germline V gene. V was pared by 4 bases and J by 9 bases, with 17 bases between.

This clonotype was counted a few times. The chain has TRBV20-1 and TRBJ2-2, with D perhaps matching TRBD2 (6 bases). The CDR3 totals 14 residues. Deletions cut 0 bases from V and 4 bases from J, with 9 bases between. Germline V gene sequence: CDR1 DFQATT, CDR2 SNEGSKA (reference sequence). Written as DNA, the CDR3 is TGCAGTGCTAGAGAGGGGGGTCTCACCGGGGAGCTGTTTTTT. Translated: CSAREGGLTGELFF.

This clonotype was found many times. This chain links TRBV5-1 with TRBJ2-1; D gene uncertain. Germline V gene sequence: CDR1 SGHRS, CDR2 YFSETQ. The V gene lost 1 base and the J gene lost 5 bases, with 4 bases spanning the gap. The CDR3 is made up of 12 amino acids. In nucleotides, the CDR3 is TGCGCCAGCAGCTTGAACAACAATGAGCAGTTCTTC. It translates to CASSLNNNEQFF. The complete variable domain, with remaining parts taken from reference TRBV5-1 and TRBJ2-1, reads KAGVTQTPRYLIKTRGQQVTLSCSPISGHRSVSWYQQTPGQGLQFLFEYFSETQRNKGNFPGRFSGRQFSNSRSEMNVSTLELGDSALYLCASSLNNNEQFFGPGTRLTVL.

This clonotype has a count of ten or more. The chain combines TRBV7-8 with TRBJ2-3; the match to TRBD2 covers 7 bases. Germline V CDR1 and CDR2: SGHVS, FQNEAQ. This CDR3 region has 14 residues. Trimming removed 1 base from V and 11 bases from J; junction bases left unmatched: 9. The CDR3 spells CASSLDGRRGVQYF. The CDR3, as DNA: TGTGCCAGCAGCTTAGACGGCCGCCGGGGGGTGCAGTATTTT. The whole variable domain, remainder taken from reference TRBV7-8 and TRBJ2-3, is GAGVSQSPRYKVAKRGQDVALRCDPISGHVSLFWYQQALGQGPEFLTYFQNEAQLDKSGLPSDRFFAERPEGSVSTLKIQRTQQEDSAVYLCASSLDGRRGVQYFGPGTRLTVL.

Concerning this clonotype itself: The limits of the CDR3 on the DNA are not certain, so only TCRdb's listed CDR3 is given. The chain couples TRBV11-2 to TRBJ2-7; the table's D gene call, TRBD1, was not cross checked with the DNA. Germline lookup yields CDR1 SGHAT and CDR2 FQNNGV. The CDR3 numbers 16 amino acids, ends counted. CDR3: CASSGRFRARGFEQYF.

A few counts support this clonotype. The J gene is TRBJ2-2, the V gene TRBV2; tentatively, D is TRBD2 (7 bases). CDR3 size: 18 residues. Germline CDR1 reads SNHLY; CDR2 reads FYNNEI. V lost 6 bases and J lost 4, with 24 bases in between. This CDR3 is CASRRAPGAGRGTGELFF. CDR3 in DNA: TGTGCCAGCAGAAGGGCTCCGGGGGCAGGGAGGGGCACCGGGGAGCTGTTTTTT. Supplemented by reference TRBV2 and TRBJ2-2, the full variable domain reads EPEVTQTPSHQVTQMGQEVILRCVPISNHLYFYWYRQILGQKVEFLVSFYNNEISEKSEIFDDQFSVERPDGSNFTLKIRSTKLEDSAMYFCASRRAPGAGRGTGELFFGEGSRLTVL.

This clonotype was counted between two and nine times. This chain uses TRBV12-3 or TRBV12-4 with TRBJ1-2; a possible D gene is TRBD1 (6 bases). V lost 3 bases and J 8 bases, leaving 19 bases between the germline ends. The CDR3 totals 15 residues. CDR3: CASSFSRPTGRGYTF. CDR3 coding DNA: TGTGCCAGCAGTTTTTCCCGACCGACAGGCCGGGGCTACACCTTC.

This clonotype was seen repeatedly, ten times or more. This chain connects TRBV18 to TRBJ2-5; the D gene is possibly TRBD1 (6 bases). The CDR3 has 14 residues. V lost 4 bases, J lost 1 base, and 10 bases lay in between. The germline gives CDR1 KGHSH, CDR2 LQKENI. CDR3 sequence reads: CASSRGQLQETQYF. CDR3 nucleotide sequence: TGTGCCAGCTCACGAGGACAGCTCCAAGAGACCCAGTACTTC.

The DNA of the CDR3 is TGCGCCAGCAGCCCCCCACACCTATCCCCTGGCTACACCTTC. Translated: CASSPPHLSPGYTF. The chain has TRBV4-1 and TRBJ1-2; D is uncertain. Germline V gives CDR1 MGHRA, CDR2 YSYEKL. The CDR3 is 14 residues long. Between the trimmed V and J ends, which lost 4 bases and 7 bases, there was a span of 16 bases.

This clonotype was seen many times. This chain joins TRBV3-1 and TRBJ2-3; D may be TRBD1 (5 bases). V lost 2 bases to trimming and J lost 4 bases, with 19 bases between them. This CDR3 has 17 amino acids. Germline V gene sequence: CDR1 LGHDT, CDR2 YNNKEL (reference sequence). The CDR3 region has the DNA TGTGCCAGCAGCCAATCATCCGGCGCCCAGGGTGCAGATACGCAGTATTTT. It is translated as CASSQSSGAQGADTQYF.

In its sample, this clonotype was seen many times. V is TRBV4-1 and J is TRBJ2-7, with TRBD2 matching 11 bases. The length of the CDR3 is 16 residues. V shed 3 bases and J 3 bases; nucleotides not matched to a gene: 7. Germline assignment: CDR1 MGHRA and CDR2 YSYEKL. CDR3 in amino acids: CASSHTGTSGNYEQYF. The CDR3 DNA is TGCGCCAGCAGCCACACCGGGACTAGCGGAAACTACGAGCAGTACTTC.

A word on this clonotype: The CDR3 end shows no conserved phenylalanine or tryptophan, and so a read error is likely. V and J are TRBV5-1 and TRBJ2-3; no clear D gene. Trimming shortened V by 1 base and J by 2 bases, and 2 bases separated the two germline ends. This CDR3 spans 12 amino acids. Germline CDR1 reads SGHRS; CDR2 reads YFSETQ. The CDR3 protein is CASSLNTDTQYY. CDR3 nucleotide sequence: TGCGCCAGCAGCTTGAACACAGATACGCAGTATTAT.

The rearrangement uses TRBV5-1 and TRBJ2-5; a possible D gene is TRBD2 (6 bases). Germline CDR1 SGHRS, CDR2 YFSETQ. Between the trimmed V and J ends, which lost 5 bases and 9 bases, there was a span of 29 bases. The CDR3 length is 17 residues. The CDR3 loop reads CASSPGLRERPTSSQYF. Here the CDR3 DNA reads TGCGCCAGCAGTCCGGGACTCAGAGAGCGACCCACCTCCTCCCAGTACTTC. The whole variable domain, remainder taken from reference TRBV5-1 and TRBJ2-5, is KAGVTQTPRYLIKTRGQQVTLSCSPISGHRSVSWYQQTPGQGLQFLFEYFSETQRNKGNFPGRFSGRQFSNSRSEMNVSTLELGDSALYLCASSPGLRERPTSSQYFGPGTRLLVL.

This clonotype showed up many times. The chain couples TRBV5-8 to TRBJ2-3, with D perhaps TRBD1 (6 bases). The germline V gene has CDR1 SGHTS and CDR2 YDEGEE. Trimming removed 2 bases from V and 5 bases from J, with 15 bases in between. CDR3 length equals 15 residues. The CDR3 nucleotides read TGTGCCAGCAGCTTCCGACAGGCGGCGGGAGATACGCAGTATTTT. This translates into CASSFRQAAGDTQYF. The variable domain in full, with the rest retrieved from reference TRBV5-8 and TRBJ2-3, is EAGVTQSPTHLIKTRGQQATLRCSPISGHTSVYWYQQALGLGLQFLLWYDEGEERNRGNFPPRFSGRQFPNYSSELNVNALELEDSALYLCASSFRQAAGDTQYFGPGTRLTVL.

This clonotype was seen only a few times. This chain connects TRBV6-1 to TRBJ2-7; TRBD2 might be the D (7 bases). Trimming stripped 8 bases from V and 2 bases from J, with 22 bases between. Germline V gives CDR1 MNHNS, CDR2 SASEGT. The CDR3 consists of 16 residues. The CDR3 region has the DNA TGTGCCAGCTCCGACGGGGGGCAGGGTGGCCCCTACGAGCAGTACTTC. Its protein product is CASSDGGQGGPYEQYF.

This clonotype was found a few times. One junction end disagrees with the germline gene, perhaps due to a read error. V usage is TRBV20-1 and J usage is TRBJ1-2; D ambiguous. CDR3 length: 12 residues. The germline V gene has CDR1 DFQATT and CDR2 SNEGSKA (reference sequence). The CDR3: CSARDRNYGCTF. In DNA form, the CDR3 reads TGCAGTGCTAGAGATAGGAACTATGGCTGCACCTTC.